This T cell receptor (beta chain) originates from a study of blood T cell repertoires in COVID-19. Across the study: From T cells, B-cell-depleted T cells, or PBMCs came the material, which was cDNA or gDNA.

This clone was recorded only once. Contact with a PCR-confirmed or clinician-diagnosed COVID-19 case occurred within 2 weeks of entry. The method was immunoSEQ multiplex PCR; TCRdb's version includes in-frame clones alone and lacks a portion of them. Among 350,000 to 450,000 clones listed, approximately 91% were seen once. The sample taken for sequencing was PBMCs or T cells enriched from blood (not recorded which). This TCR was recovered from a woman aged 18-29 years who had been exposed to COVID-19.

CDR3: CASSQGATDTEAFF. The CDR3 DNA sequence: TGTGCCAGTTCACAGGGGGCAACCGACACTGAAGCTTTCTTT. The chain combines TRBV6-6 with TRBJ1-1; 9 nucleotides line up with TRBD1. CDR3 length: 14 amino acids. V was clipped by 9 bases and J by 3 bases; unmatched bases: 8. The germline CDR1 and CDR2 sequences are MNHNY and SVGAGI (reference sequence).